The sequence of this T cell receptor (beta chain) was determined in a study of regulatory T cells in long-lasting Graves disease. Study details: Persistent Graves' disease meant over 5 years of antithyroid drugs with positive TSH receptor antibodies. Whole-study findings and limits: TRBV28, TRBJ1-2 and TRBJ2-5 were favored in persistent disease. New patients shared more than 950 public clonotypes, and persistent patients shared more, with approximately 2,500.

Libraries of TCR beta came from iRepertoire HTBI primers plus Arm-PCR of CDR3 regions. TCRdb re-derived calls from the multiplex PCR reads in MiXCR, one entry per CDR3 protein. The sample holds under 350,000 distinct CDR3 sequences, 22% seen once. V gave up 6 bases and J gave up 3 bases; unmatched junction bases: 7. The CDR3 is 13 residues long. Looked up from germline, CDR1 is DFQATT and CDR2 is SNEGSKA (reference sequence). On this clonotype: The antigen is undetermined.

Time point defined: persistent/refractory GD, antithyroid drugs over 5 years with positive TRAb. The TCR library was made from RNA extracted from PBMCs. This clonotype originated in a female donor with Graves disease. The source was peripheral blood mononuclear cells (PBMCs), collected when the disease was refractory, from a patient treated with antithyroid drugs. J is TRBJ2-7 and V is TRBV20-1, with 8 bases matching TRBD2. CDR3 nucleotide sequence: TGCAGTGCCTCCAGTCTAGCGGGCTACGAGCAGTACTTC. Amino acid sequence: CSASSLAGYEQYF.